The sequence of this T cell receptor (beta chain) was determined in a study of blood T cell repertoires in COVID-19. About the research overall: Sources were T cells, B-cell-depleted T cells, or PBMCs; the material itself was cDNA or gDNA.

The sample holds a few counts of this clone. Original processing methods: Amplification of reference gene primers provided the estimated nucleated cell counts. TCRdb keeps only in-frame clones here, not all; method: immunoSEQ multiplex PCR. Clone size and the V and J calls come from that table; the DNA yielded D and trimming. Altogether over 70,000 clones are present, 75% to 85% being singletons, with the ten largest covering over 15%. V dropped 6 bases and J dropped 1 base, with 12 bases sitting between them. The CDR3 runs 14 residues. The germline gives CDR1 MGHRA, CDR2 YSYEKL. This chain uses TRBV4-1 with TRBJ1-1; no clear D. The receptor was derived from a woman older than 75 with acute or convalescent COVID-19. The sequenced sample was peripheral blood. The CDR3, as DNA: TGCGCCAGCAGTCCCGGTCCCCAGAACACTGAAGCTTTCTTT. Protein product: CASSPGPQNTEAFF.